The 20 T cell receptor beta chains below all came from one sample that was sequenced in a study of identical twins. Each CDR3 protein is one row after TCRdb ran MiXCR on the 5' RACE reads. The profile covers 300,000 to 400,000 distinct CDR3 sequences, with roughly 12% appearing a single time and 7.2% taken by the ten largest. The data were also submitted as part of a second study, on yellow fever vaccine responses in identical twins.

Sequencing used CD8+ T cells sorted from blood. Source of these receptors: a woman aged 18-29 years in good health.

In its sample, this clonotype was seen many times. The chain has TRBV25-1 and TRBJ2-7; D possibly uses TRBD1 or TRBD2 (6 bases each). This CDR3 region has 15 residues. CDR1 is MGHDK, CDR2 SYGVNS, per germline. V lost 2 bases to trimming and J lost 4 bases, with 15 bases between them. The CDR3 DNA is TGTGCCAGCAGTGAAAGGGGGACTGGCCAATACGAGCAGTACTTC. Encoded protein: CASSERGTGQYEQYF.

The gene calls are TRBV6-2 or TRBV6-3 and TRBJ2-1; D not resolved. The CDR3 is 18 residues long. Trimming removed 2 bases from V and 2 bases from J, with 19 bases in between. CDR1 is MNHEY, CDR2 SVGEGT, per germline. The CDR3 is CASSYNSPRLNAYNEQFF. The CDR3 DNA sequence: TGTGCCAGCAGTTACAACAGCCCGAGGTTAAACGCCTACAATGAGCAGTTCTTC.

The CDR3 reads CASSSGGANVLTF. The CDR3 DNA is TGTGCCAGCAGTTCAGGTGGGGCCAACGTCCTGACTTTC. The gene calls are TRBV6-4 and TRBJ2-6; no clear D. The germline gives CDR1 MRHNA, CDR2 SNTAGT. The CDR3 has 13 residues. Trimming removed 5 bases at V and 3 bases at J, with 5 bases between.

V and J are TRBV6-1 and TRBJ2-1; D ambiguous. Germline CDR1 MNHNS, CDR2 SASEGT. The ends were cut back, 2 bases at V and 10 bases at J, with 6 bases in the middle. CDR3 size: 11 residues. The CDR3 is CASSELLEQFF. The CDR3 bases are TGTGCCAGCAGTGAACTCCTCGAGCAGTTCTTC.

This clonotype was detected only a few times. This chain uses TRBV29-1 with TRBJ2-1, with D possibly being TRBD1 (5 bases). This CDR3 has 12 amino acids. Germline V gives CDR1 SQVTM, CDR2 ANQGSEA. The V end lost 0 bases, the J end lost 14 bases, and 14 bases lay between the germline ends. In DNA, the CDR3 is TGCAGCGTTGAAGATGGCCAGGGTAATAAGTTCTTC. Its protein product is CSVEDGQGNKFF.

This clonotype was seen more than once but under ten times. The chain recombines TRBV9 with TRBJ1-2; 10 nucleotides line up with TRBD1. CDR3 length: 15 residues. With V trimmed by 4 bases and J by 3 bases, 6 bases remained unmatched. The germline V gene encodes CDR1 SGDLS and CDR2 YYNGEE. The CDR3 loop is CASSSTGGADYGYTF. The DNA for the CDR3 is TGTGCCAGCAGCTCGACAGGGGGCGCAGACTATGGCTACACCTTC.

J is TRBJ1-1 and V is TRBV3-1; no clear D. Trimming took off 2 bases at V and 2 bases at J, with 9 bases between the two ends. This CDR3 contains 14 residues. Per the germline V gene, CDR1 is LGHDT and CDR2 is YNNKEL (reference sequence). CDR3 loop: CASSQRYGNTEAFF. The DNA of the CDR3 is TGTGCCAGCAGCCAAAGATACGGTAACACTGAAGCTTTCTTT.

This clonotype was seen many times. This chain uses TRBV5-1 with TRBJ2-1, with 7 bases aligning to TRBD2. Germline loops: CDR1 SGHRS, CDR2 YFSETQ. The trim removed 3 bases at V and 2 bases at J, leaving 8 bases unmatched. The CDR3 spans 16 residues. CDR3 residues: CASSSGGEGPYNEQFF. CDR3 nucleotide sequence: TGCGCCAGCAGCTCAGGCGGGGAGGGCCCCTACAATGAGCAGTTCTTC.

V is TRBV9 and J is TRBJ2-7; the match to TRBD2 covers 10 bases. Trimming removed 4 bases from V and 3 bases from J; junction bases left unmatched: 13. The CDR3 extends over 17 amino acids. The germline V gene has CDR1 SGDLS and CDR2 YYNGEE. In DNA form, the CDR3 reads TGTGCCAGCAGCCCAACTTCTAGCGGGAGAAGTAACTACGAGCAGTACTTC. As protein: CASSPTSSGRSNYEQYF. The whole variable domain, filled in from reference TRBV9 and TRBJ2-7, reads DSGVTQTPKHLITATGQRVTLRCSPRSGDLSVYWYQQSLDQGLQFLIQYYNGEERAKGNILERFSAQQFPDLHSELNLSSLELGDSALYFCASSPTSSGRSNYEQYFGPGTRLTVT.

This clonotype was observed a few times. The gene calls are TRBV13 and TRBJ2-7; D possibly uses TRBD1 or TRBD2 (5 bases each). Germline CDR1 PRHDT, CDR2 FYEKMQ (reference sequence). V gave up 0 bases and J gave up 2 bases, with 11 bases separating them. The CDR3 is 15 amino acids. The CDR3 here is CASSLGGQGAYEQYV. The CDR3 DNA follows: TGTGCCAGCAGCTTAGGGGGTCAGGGAGCCTACGAGCAGTACGTC.

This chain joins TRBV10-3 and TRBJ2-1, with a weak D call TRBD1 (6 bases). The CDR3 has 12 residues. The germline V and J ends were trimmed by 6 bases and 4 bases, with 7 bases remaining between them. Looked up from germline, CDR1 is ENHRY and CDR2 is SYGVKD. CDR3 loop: CAISGQYNEQFF. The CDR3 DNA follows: TGTGCCATCAGCGGACAGTACAATGAGCAGTTCTTC.

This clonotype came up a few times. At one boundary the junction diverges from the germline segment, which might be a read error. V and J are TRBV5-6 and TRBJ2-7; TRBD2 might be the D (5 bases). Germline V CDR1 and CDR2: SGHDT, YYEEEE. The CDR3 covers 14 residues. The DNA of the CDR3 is TGTGCCAGCAGCTTGGCGGGGAACTCCCACGAGCAGTACTTC. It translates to CASSLAGNSHEQYF.

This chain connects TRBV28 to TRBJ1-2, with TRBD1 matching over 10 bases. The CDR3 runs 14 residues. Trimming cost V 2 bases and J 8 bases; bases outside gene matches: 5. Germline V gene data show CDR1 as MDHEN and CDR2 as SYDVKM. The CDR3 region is CASSLGTGDEGYTF. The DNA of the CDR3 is TGTGCCAGCAGTTTAGGGACAGGGGACGAAGGCTACACCTTC.

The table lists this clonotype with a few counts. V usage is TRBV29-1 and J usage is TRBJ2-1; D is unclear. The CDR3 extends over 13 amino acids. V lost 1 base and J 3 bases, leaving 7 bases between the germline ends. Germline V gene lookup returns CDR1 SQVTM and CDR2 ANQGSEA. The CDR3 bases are TGCAGCGTTGAAGGGGGTCTCTACAATGAGCAGTTCTTC. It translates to CSVEGGLYNEQFF.

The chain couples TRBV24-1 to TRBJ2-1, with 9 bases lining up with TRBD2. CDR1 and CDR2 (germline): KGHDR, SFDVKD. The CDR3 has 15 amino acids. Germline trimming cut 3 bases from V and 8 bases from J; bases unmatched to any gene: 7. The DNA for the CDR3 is TGTGCCACCAGTGATAAGGCGGGAGGGCCGGATGAGCAGTTCTTC. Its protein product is CATSDKAGGPDEQFF.

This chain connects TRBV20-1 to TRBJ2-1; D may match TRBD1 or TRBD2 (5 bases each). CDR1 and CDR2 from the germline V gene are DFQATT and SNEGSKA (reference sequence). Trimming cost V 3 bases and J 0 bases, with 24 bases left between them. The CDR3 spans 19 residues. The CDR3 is CSASPLIDYRPGSYNEQFF. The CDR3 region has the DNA TGCAGTGCTAGCCCCCTAATCGACTACAGGCCCGGCTCCTACAATGAGCAGTTCTTC.

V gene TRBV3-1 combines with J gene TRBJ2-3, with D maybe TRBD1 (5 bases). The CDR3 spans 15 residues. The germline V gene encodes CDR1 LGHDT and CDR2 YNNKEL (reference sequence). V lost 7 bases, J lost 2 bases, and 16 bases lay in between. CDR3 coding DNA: TGTGCCAGCAAGGGTAGGGGTTCTACCACAGATACGCAGTATTTT. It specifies CASKGRGSTTDTQYF.

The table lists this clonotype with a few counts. The CDR3 spells CASSLMAGGPVETQYF. Here the CDR3 DNA reads TGTGCCAGCAGTTTAATGGCGGGGGGGCCGGTCGAGACCCAGTACTTC. V is TRBV27 and J is TRBJ2-5, with TRBD2 identical over 9 bases. CDR1 and CDR2 (germline): MNHEY, SMNVEV (reference sequence). The V segment lost 2 bases and the J segment 5 bases; nucleotides outside the gene matches: 9. The CDR3 covers 16 residues.

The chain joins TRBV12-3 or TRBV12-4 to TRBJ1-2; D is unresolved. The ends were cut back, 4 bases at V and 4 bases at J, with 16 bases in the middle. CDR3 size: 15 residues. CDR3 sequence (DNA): TGTGCCAGCAGTTCCGACTTAATAGACGCCTATGGCTACACCTTC. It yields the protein CASSSDLIDAYGYTF.

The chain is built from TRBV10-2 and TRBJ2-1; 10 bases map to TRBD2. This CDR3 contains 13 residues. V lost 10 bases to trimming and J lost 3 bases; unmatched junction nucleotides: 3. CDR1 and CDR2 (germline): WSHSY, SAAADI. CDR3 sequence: CATLAGVYNEQFF. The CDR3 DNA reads TGCGCCACCCTAGCGGGGGTCTACAATGAGCAGTTCTTC.